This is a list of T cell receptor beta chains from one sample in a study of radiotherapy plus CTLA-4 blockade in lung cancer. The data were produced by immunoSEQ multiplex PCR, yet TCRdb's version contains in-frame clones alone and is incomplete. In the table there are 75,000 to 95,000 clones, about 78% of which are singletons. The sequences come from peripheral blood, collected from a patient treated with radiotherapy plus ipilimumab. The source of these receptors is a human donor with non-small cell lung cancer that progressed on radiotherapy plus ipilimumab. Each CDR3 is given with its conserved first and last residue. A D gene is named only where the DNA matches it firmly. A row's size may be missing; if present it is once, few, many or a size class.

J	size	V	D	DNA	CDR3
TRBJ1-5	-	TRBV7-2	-	TGTGCCAGCAGCTTAGGTCGAGGGTCAGGAAATCAGCCCCAGCATTTT	CASSLGRGSGNQPQHF
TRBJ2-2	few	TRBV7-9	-	TGTGCCAGCAGCTTAGTCGAGGGGCCGAACACCGGGGAGCTGTTTTTT	CASSLVEGPNTGELFF
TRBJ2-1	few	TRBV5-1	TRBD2	TGCGCCAGCAGCCCGTGGTGGACTAGCGGGGGTGATGAGCAGTTCTTC	CASSPWWTSGGDEQFF
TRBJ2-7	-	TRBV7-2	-	TGTGCCAGCAGCTTAGGGCAGGGGCTGGAGCAGTACTTC	CASSLGQGLEQYF
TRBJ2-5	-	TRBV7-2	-	TGTGCCAGCAGCTTGAATAGGCTTCACGTTCAAGAGACCCAGTACTTC	CASSLNRLHVQETQYF
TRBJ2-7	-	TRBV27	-	TGTGCCAGCAGTAGAACAGGGAGGAGCGAGCAGTACTTC	CASSRTGRSEQYF
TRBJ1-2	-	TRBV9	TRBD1	TGTGCCAGCAGCCCCGCCGGGACAGGGGGCTGGTCTGGCTACACCTTC	CASSPAGTGGWSGYTF
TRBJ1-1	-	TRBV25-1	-	TGTGCCAGCAGTGCTGGGTGGGGGACTGAAGCTTTCTTT	CASSAGWGTEAFF
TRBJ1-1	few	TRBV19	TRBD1	TGTGCCAGTAGTATTGGTGCGGGACAGATGACTGAAGCTTTCTTT	CASSIGAGQMTEAFF
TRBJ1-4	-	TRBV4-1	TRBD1	TGCGCCAGCAGTCCTACCGGGACAGGGGAGGAAAAACTGTTTTTT	CASSPTGTGEEKLFF
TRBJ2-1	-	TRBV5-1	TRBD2	TGCGCCAGCAGCAACCTACTAGCGGGAGCGTCTAGGGATGAGCAGTTCTTC	CASSNLLAGASRDEQFF
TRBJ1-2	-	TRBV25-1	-	TGTGCCAGCAGTGAATCGGGGGGGAGCAGGGCACATGGCTACACCTTC	CASSESGGSRAHGYTF
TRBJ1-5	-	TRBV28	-	TGTGCCAGCAGTTTCGCGGGGGGCGCCTTCAATCAGCCCCAGCATTTT	CASSFAGGAFNQPQHF